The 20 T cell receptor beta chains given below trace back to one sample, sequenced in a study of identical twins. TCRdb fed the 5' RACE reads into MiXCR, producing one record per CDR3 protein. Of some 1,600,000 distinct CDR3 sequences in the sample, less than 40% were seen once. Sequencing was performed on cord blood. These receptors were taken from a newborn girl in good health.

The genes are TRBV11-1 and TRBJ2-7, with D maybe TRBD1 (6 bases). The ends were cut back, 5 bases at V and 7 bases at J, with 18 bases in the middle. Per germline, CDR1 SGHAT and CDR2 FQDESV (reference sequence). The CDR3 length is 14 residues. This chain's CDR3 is CASSPGTPFNEQYF. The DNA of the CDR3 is TGTGCCAGCAGCCCCGGGACACCCTTTAATGAGCAGTACTTC.

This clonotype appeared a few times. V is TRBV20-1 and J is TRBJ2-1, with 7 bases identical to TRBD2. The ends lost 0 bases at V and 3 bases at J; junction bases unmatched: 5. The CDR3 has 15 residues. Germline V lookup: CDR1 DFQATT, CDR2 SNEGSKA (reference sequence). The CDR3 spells CSAREAGDHYNEQFF. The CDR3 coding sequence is TGCAGTGCTAGAGAGGCGGGGGACCACTACAATGAGCAGTTCTTC.

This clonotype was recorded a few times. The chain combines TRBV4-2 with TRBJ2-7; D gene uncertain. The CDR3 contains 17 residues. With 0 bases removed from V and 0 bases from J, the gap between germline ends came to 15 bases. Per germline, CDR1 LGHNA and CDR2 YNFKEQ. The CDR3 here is CASSQDGISRGSYEQYF. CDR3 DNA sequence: TGTGCCAGCAGCCAAGATGGAATATCTCGCGGCTCCTACGAGCAGTACTTC.

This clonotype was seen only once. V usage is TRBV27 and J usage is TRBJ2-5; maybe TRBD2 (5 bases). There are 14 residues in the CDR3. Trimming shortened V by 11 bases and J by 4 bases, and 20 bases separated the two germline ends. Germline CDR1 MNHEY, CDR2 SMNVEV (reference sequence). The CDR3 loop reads CADFRGGNGETQYF. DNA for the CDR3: TGTGCCGATTTCAGAGGAGGAAACGGAGAGACCCAGTACTTC.

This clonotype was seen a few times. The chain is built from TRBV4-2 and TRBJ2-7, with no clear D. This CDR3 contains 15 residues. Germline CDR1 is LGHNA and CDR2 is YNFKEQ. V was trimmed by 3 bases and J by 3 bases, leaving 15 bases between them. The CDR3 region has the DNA TGTGCCAGCAGCCAGTCGGATGTGGGCGACTACGAGCAGTACTTC. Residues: CASSQSDVGDYEQYF.

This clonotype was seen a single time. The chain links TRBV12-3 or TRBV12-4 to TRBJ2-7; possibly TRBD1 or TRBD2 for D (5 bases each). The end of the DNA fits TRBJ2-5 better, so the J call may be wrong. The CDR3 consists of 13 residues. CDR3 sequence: CASGTGTRMTQYF. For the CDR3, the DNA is TGTGCCAGCGGGACCGGGACCAGGATGACCCAGTACTTC.

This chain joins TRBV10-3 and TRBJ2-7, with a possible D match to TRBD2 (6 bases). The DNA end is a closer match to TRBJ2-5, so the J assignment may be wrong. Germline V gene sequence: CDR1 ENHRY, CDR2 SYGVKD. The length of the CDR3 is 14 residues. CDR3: CAISDWRGTETQYF. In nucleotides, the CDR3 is TGTGCCATCAGTGATTGGCGGGGAACAGAGACCCAGTACTTC.

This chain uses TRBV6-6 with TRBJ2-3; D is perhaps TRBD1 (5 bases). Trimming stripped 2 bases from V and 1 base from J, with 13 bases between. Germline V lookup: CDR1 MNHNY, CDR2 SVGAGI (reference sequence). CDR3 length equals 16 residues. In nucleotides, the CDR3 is TGTGCCAGCAGTTACCGTATAGGGGTTGGCACAGATACGCAGTATTTT. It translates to CASSYRIGVGTDTQYF.

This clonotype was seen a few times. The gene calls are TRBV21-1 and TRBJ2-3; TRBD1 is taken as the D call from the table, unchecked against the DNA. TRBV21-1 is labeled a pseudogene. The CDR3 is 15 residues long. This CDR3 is CASSKARGGTDTQYF. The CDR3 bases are TGTGCCAGCAGCAAAGCACGGGGCGGCACAGATACGCAGTATTTT.

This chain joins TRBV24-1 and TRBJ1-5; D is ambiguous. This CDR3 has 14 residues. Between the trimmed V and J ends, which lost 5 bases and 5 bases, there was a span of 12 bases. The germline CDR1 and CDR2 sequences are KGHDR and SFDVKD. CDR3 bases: TGTGCCACCAGTGCGCCCGGGAGGGATCAGCCCCAGCATTTT. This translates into CATSAPGRDQPQHF.

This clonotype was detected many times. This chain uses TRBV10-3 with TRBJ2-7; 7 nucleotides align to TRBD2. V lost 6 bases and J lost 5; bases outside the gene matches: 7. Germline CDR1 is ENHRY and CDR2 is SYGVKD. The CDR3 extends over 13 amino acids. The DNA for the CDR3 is TGTGCCATCAGGCCCCGGGAGGTTCACGAGCAGTACTTC. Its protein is CAIRPREVHEQYF.

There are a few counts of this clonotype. In nucleotides, the CDR3 is TGTGCCAGCAGCAGATCCGGGACCGCCGCCTACGAGCAGTACTTC. It yields the protein CASSRSGTAAYEQYF. J is TRBJ2-7 and V is TRBV9; tentatively, D is TRBD1 or TRBD2 (5 bases each). CDR3 length: 15 residues. Germline V gene lookup returns CDR1 SGDLS and CDR2 YYNGEE. With 4 bases removed from V and 2 bases from J, the gap between germline ends came to 16 bases.

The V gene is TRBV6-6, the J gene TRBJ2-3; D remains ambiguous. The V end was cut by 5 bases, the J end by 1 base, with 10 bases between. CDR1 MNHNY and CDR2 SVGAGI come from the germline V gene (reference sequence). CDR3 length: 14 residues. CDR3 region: CASSTIMGTDTQYF. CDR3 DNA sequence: TGTGCCAGCAGTACTATTATGGGCACAGATACGCAGTATTTT.

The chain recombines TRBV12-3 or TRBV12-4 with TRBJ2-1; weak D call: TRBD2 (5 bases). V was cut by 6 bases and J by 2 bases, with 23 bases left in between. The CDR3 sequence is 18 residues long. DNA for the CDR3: TGTGCCAGCAGCCTCCACCTCCTTGTAGGAGGCCCCTACAATGAGCAGTTCTTC. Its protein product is CASSLHLLVGGPYNEQFF.

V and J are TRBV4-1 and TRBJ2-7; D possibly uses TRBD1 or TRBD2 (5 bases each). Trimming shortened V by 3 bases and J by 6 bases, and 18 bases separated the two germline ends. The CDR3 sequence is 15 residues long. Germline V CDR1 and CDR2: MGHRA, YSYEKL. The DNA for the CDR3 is TGCGCCAGCAGCCAGGAGGAGGTCAGGGCGGGCGAGCAGTACTTC. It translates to CASSQEEVRAGEQYF.

For the CDR3, the DNA is TGTGCCAGCAGCGTATCCGGGACTAGGTCAATTTACGAGCAGTACTTC. It yields the protein CASSVSGTRSIYEQYF. The rearrangement uses TRBV9 and TRBJ2-7; 8 bases are a match to TRBD2. From germline, CDR1 is SGDLS and CDR2 YYNGEE. The ends lost 1 base at V and 4 bases at J; junction bases unmatched: 10. The CDR3 runs to 16 residues. The entire variable domain, with the rest obtained from reference TRBV9 and TRBJ2-7, is as follows: DSGVTQTPKHLITATGQRVTLRCSPRSGDLSVYWYQQSLDQGLQFLIQYYNGEERAKGNILERFSAQQFPDLHSELNLSSLELGDSALYFCASSVSGTRSIYEQYFGPGTRLTVT.

CDR3 amino acids: CASSLVGWLHYERYF. The CDR3 region has the DNA TGTGCCAGCAGCTTAGTAGGGTGGCTGCACTACGAGCGGTACTTC. The V and J genes are TRBV7-8 and TRBJ2-5; D call uncertain. The CDR3 loop spans 15 amino acids. The germline V and J ends were trimmed by 1 base and 13 bases, with 22 bases remaining between them. Germline V gene data show CDR1 as SGHVS and CDR2 as FQNEAQ.

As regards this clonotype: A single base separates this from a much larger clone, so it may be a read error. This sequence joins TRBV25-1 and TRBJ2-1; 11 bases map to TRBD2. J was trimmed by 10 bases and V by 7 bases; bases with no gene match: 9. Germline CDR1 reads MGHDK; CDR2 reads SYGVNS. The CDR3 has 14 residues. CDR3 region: CASTPGLADYEQFF. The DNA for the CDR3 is TGTGCCAGCACGCCGGGACTAGCGGATTACGAGCAGTTCTTC. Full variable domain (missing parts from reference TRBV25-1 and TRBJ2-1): EADIYQTPRYLVIGTGKKITLECSQTMGHDKMYWYQQDPGMELHLIHYSYGVNSTEKGDLSSESTVSRIRTEHFPLTLESARPSHTSQYLCASTPGLADYEQFFGPGTRLTVL.

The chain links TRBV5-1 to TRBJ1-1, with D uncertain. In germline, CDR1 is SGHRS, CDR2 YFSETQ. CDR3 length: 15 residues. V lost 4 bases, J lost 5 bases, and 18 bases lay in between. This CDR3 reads CASSGQTSVRTEAFF. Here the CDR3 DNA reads TGCGCCAGCAGCGGGCAAACTTCCGTGAGGACTGAAGCTTTCTTT. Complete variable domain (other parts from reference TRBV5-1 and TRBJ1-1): KAGVTQTPRYLIKTRGQQVTLSCSPISGHRSVSWYQQTPGQGLQFLFEYFSETQRNKGNFPGRFSGRQFSNSRSEMNVSTLELGDSALYLCASSGQTSVRTEAFFGQGTRLTVV.

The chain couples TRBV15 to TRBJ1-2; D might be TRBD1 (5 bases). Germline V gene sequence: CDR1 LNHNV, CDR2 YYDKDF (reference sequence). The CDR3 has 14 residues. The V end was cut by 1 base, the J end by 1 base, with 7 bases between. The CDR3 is CATSRVGGNYGYTF. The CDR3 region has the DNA TGTGCCACCAGCAGAGTGGGGGGTAACTATGGCTACACCTTC. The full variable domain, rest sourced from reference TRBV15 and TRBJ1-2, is DAMVIQNPRYQVTQFGKPVTLSCSQTLNHNVMYWYQQKSSQAPKLLFHYYDKDFNNEADTPDNFQSRRPNTSFCFLDIRSPGLGDTAMYLCATSRVGGNYGYTFGSGTRLTVV.